The rows below give T cell receptor beta chains drawn from one sample of a study of T cells in localized non-small cell lung cancer. Libraries were prepared by immunoSEQ multiplex PCR; TCRdb keeps only in-frame clonotypes and omits some of them. This sample has some 25,000 clones, with about nine tenths found just once. Material: peripheral blood mononuclear cells, obtained before any cancer treatment. The receptors originated from a woman aged 35 to 69 with stage III lung adenocarcinoma. The CDR3 runs from the conserved cysteine through the conserved F or W. A D gene is named only where the DNA matches it firmly. Expanded clones are given a class, and other clones once, few, many or no size at all.

D	size	V	J	CDR3	DNA
-	-	TRBV29-1	TRBJ1-4	CSARRGATNEKLFF	TGCAGCGCACGAAGGGGGGCTACTAATGAAAAACTGTTTTTT
-	once	TRBV4-1	TRBJ2-1	CASSQDDRSSGHEQFF	TGCGCCAGCAGCCAAGATGACAGGTCATCCGGGCATGAGCAGTTCTTC
-	-	TRBV6-6	TRBJ1-1	CASTEPGTTEAFF	TGTGCCAGCACCGAACCAGGGACCACTGAAGCTTTCTTT
TRBD2	-	TRBV18	TRBJ2-1	CASSPAGVDNEQFF	TGTGCCAGCTCGCCGGCGGGAGTGGACAATGAGCAGTTCTTC
TRBD1	-	TRBV27	TRBJ2-3	CASRAQGVADTQYF	TGTGCCAGCAGGGCACAGGGGGTAGCAGATACGCAGTATTTT
TRBD1	-	TRBV27	TRBJ2-7	CASSTGTGAYEQYF	TGTGCCAGCAGCACCGGGACAGGGGCCTACGAGCAGTACTTC
-	once	TRBV19	TRBJ2-7	CASSPRHHRAWEQYF	TGTGCCAGTAGTCCGCGCCACCACAGGGCTTGGGAGCAGTACTTC
-	-	TRBV6-1	TRBJ2-5	CASSRQSKETQYF	TGTGCCAGCTCGAGGCAGAGCAAAGAGACCCAGTACTTC
-	-	TRBV4-3	TRBJ2-6	CASSQEYGPDLRSGANVLTF	TGCGCCAGCAGCCAAGAATACGGGCCAGATCTACGCTCTGGGGCCAACGTCCTGACTTTC
TRBD2	once	TRBV5-1	TRBJ2-7	CASRGSGREQYF	TGCGCCAGCAGGGGGAGCGGGAGGGAGCAGTACTTC
-	-	TRBV6-1	TRBJ2-2	CASSVLTVPTGELFF	TGTGCCAGCAGTGTCCTGACCGTGCCCACCGGGGAGCTGTTTTTT
-	-	TRBV4-1	TRBJ2-3	CASSQFSSKTDTQYF	TGCGCCAGCAGCCAATTCTCCTCCAAGACGGATACGCAGTATTTT
-	-	TRBV19	TRBJ2-3	CASSITPGEGTDTQYF	TGTGCCAGTAGTATAACGCCGGGTGAGGGCACAGATACGCAGTATTTT
-	-	TRBV19	TRBJ1-5	CASTDTGGRSNQPQHF	TGTGCCAGTACCGACACTGGGGGACGGAGCAATCAGCCCCAGCATTTT
-	-	TRBV5-1	TRBJ2-7	CASSLEGEQYF	TGCGCCAGCAGCTTGGAAGGCGAGCAGTACTTC
-	-	TRBV2	TRBJ1-1	CASTERRRAFF	TGTGCCAGCACCGAGCGTAGGAGGGCTTTCTTT
TRBD2	-	TRBV30	TRBJ2-7	CAWSVPGLAGGTLPYEQYF	TGTGCCTGGAGTGTCCCCGGACTAGCGGGGGGCACCCTTCCCTACGAGCAGTACTTC
-	-	TRBV9	TRBJ2-2	CASSVGNSGIGGGELFF	TGTGCCAGCAGCGTAGGTAATAGCGGAATCGGAGGCGGGGAGCTGTTTTTT
TRBD2	-	TRBV4-3	TRBJ2-7	CASSHYLAGSSSYEQYF	TGCGCCAGCAGCCACTACCTAGCGGGGTCCTCCTCCTACGAGCAGTACTTC
-	-	TRBV10-3	TRBJ2-7	CAIKGGSASSYEQYF	TGTGCCATCAAGGGGGGTAGCGCCAGCTCCTACGAGCAGTACTTC
TRBD2	once	TRBV11-3	TRBJ2-1	CASSRRSGGAGEQFF	TGTGCCAGCAGCCGGCGTAGCGGGGGGGCAGGGGAGCAGTTCTTC
-	-	TRBV7-9	TRBJ2-2	CASSLAPRGTGELFF	TGTGCCAGCAGCTTAGCCCCTAGGGGCACCGGGGAGCTGTTTTTT
-	-	TRBV7-8	TRBJ1-3	CASGLQGSVGNTIYF	TGTGCCAGCGGGTTACAGGGTTCGGTTGGAAACACCATATATTTT
TRBD2	-	TRBV7-3	TRBJ2-1	CASSLTPSGLAGDGEQFF	TGTGCCAGCAGCCTAACCCCCTCCGGGCTAGCGGGAGACGGTGAGCAGTTCTTC
TRBD1	-	TRBV10-3	TRBJ2-3	CAIRSTGVSSTDTQYF	TGTGCCATCAGGTCCACAGGGGTCTCTAGCACAGATACGCAGTATTTT
TRBD1	-	TRBV5-4	TRBJ2-5	CASSGDRRETQYF	TGTGCCAGCAGCGGGGACAGGCGGGAGACCCAGTACTTC
-	once	TRBV19	TRBJ2-3	CASSSLLGTDTQYF	TGTGCCAGTAGTAGCCTACTAGGCACAGATACGCAGTATTTT
-	few	TRBV9	TRBJ1-2	CASSVSGVELGYTF	TGTGCCAGCAGCGTATCCGGGGTTGAACTTGGCTACACCTTC
TRBD1	-	TRBV6-5	TRBJ2-7	CASSDGQGAYEQYF	TGTGCCAGCAGCGACGGTCAGGGGGCTTACGAGCAGTACTTC
TRBD1	-	TRBV15	TRBJ1-2	CATSRSQNRGDGYTF	TGTGCCACCAGCAGATCCCAGAACAGGGGAGATGGCTACACCTTC
-	-	TRBV11-2	TRBJ2-3	CASRATGLQYF	TGTGCCAGCAGAGCCACGGGACTGCAGTATTTT
TRBD1	-	TRBV6-1	TRBJ1-2	CASSEAGRGLGYTF	TGTGCCAGCAGTGAAGCCGGCAGGGGGCTTGGCTACACCTTC
TRBD1	-	TRBV7-8	TRBJ1-1	CASSRGQGGPAFF	TGTGCCAGCAGCCGGGGACAGGGCGGTCCAGCTTTCTTT
-	-	TRBV19	TRBJ1-2	CASSILQEFYGYTF	TGTGCCAGTAGTATCCTACAGGAGTTCTATGGCTACACCTTC
TRBD2	once	TRBV2	TRBJ2-1	CASRDVGGYNEQFF	TGTGCCAGCCGGGACGTGGGAGGGTACAATGAGCAGTTCTTC
-	-	TRBV29-1	TRBJ2-5	CSVRVQQETQYF	TGCAGCGTTCGGGTACAGCAAGAGACCCAGTACTTC
-	-	TRBV14	TRBJ2-2	CASSQVSRGFGELFF	TGTGCCAGCAGCCAAGTGAGCAGGGGATTTGGGGAGCTGTTTTTT
TRBD2	-	TRBV9	TRBJ2-1	CASSVIPQRSGSVVNEQFF	TGTGCCAGCAGCGTAATTCCCCAACGGAGCGGGAGTGTAGTCAATGAGCAGTTCTTC
-	-	TRBV7-8	TRBJ1-5	CASSLDESLRNQPQHF	TGTGCCAGCAGCTTAGATGAGTCCTTGCGCAATCAGCCCCAGCATTTT
TRBD1	once	TRBV6-6	TRBJ1-5	CASSYGQGLSNQPQHF	TGTGCCAGCAGTTATGGACAGGGCCTTAGCAATCAGCCCCAGCATTTT
-	few	TRBV4-1	TRBJ2-1	CASSQGAETPYNEQFF	TGCGCCAGCAGCCAAGGAGCGGAGACCCCCTACAATGAGCAGTTCTTC
-	few	TRBV10-1	TRBJ2-3	CASSAAVTDTQYF	TGCGCCAGCAGTGCTGCGGTCACAGATACGCAGTATTTT
-	-	TRBV5-1	TRBJ1-4	CASSLARSRPGEKLFF	TGCGCCAGCAGCTTGGCGAGGAGCCGCCCAGGAGAAAAACTGTTTTTT
-	-	TRBV6-1	TRBJ1-5	CASSDRTASNQPQHF	TGTGCCAGCAGTGACCGGACGGCATCCAATCAGCCCCAGCATTTT
-	-	TRBV5-4	TRBJ2-1	CASSSGSHNEQFF	TGTGCCAGCAGCTCCGGGAGCCACAATGAGCAGTTCTTC
-	-	TRBV7-2	TRBJ2-5	CASSPRGARETQYF	TGTGCCAGCAGCCCCAGGGGGGCGCGAGAGACCCAGTACTTC
TRBD2	-	TRBV5-1	TRBJ2-7	CASSPSRLAGGQSIEQYF	TGCGCCAGCAGCCCATCCCGACTAGCGGGGGGGCAGTCGATCGAGCAGTACTTC
-	-	TRBV9	TRBJ2-6	CASSGYSSGANVLTF	TGTGCCAGCAGCGGATACAGCTCTGGGGCCAACGTCCTGACTTTC
TRBD1	-	TRBV29-1	TRBJ2-7	CSVGGQGGYEQYF	TGCAGCGTTGGGGGACAGGGGGGCTACGAGCAGTACTTC
-	-	TRBV5-4	TRBJ1-6	CAAAESSGGYNSPLHF	TGTGCCGCAGCAGAATCTTCTGGGGGATATAATTCACCCCTCCACTTT
-	-	TRBV5-1	TRBJ2-2	CASRLGGANTGELFF	TGCGCCAGCCGTCTGGGGGGCGCTAACACCGGGGAGCTGTTTTTT
-	-	TRBV11-2	TRBJ2-2	CASSWDGLNTGELFF	TGTGCCAGCAGCTGGGACGGCCTGAACACCGGGGAGCTGTTTTTT
-	-	TRBV7-8	TRBJ2-5	CASSSSTVQETQYF	TGTGCCAGCAGCTCCTCGACAGTGCAAGAGACCCAGTACTTC
-	-	TRBV5-1	TRBJ2-1	CASSLSLNEQFF	TGCGCCAGCAGCTTGTCCCTCAATGAGCAGTTCTTC
-	few	TRBV15	TRBJ1-5	CATRDSYQPQHF	TGTGCCACCCGAGACAGTTATCAGCCCCAGCATTTT
-	-	TRBV6-6	TRBJ2-3	CASTRQGGRGDTQYF	TGTGCCAGCACCCGGCAGGGCGGGCGTGGAGATACGCAGTATTTT
-	once	TRBV5-4	TRBJ1-3	CASSLLRTARSGNTIYF	TGTGCCAGCAGCTTGCTCCGGACAGCACGCTCTGGAAACACCATATATTTT
TRBD1	-	TRBV7-3	TRBJ1-1	CASSLIMLQGANTEAFF	TGTGCCAGCAGCTTAATAATGTTACAGGGGGCGAACACTGAAGCTTTCTTT